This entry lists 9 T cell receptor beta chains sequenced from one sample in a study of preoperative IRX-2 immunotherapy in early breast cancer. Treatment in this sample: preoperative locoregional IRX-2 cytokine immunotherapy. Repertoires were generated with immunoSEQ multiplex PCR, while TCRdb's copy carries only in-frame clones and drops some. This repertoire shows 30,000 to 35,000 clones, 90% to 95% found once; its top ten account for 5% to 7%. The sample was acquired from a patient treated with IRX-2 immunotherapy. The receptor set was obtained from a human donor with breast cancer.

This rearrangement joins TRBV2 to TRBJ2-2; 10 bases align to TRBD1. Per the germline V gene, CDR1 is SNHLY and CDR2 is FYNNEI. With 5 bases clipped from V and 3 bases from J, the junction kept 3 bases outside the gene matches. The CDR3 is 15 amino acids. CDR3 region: CASSPDRGDTGELFF. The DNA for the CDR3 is TGTGCCAGCAGTCCGGACAGGGGGGACACCGGGGAGCTGTTTTTT.

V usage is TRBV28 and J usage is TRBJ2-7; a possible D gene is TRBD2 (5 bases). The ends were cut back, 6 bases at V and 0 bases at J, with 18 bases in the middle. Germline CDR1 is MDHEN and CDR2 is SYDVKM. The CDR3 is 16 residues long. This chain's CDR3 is CASSHALGGPSYEQYF. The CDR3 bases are TGTGCCAGCAGCCATGCATTGGGCGGGCCCTCCTACGAGCAGTACTTC.

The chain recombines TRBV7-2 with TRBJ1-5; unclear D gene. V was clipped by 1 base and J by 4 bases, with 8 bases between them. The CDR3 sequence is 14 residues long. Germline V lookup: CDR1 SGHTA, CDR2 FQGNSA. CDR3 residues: CASSLVLRNQPQHF. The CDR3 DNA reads TGTGCCAGCAGCTTAGTTCTCAGGAATCAGCCCCAGCATTTT. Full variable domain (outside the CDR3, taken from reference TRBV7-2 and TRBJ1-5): GAGVSQSPSNKVTEKGKDVELRCDPISGHTALYWYRQSLGQGLEFLIYFQGNSAPDKSGLPSDRFSAERTGGSVSTLTIQRTQQEDSAVYLCASSLVLRNQPQHFGDGTRLSIL.

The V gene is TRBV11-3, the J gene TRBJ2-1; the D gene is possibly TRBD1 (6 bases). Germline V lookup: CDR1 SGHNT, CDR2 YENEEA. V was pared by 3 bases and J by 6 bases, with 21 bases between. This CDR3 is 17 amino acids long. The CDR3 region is CASSLRGSQGYGNEQFF. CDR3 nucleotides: TGTGCCAGCAGCTTGAGGGGGTCACAGGGTTATGGCAATGAGCAGTTCTTC.

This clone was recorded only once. CDR3 DNA: TGTGCCAGCAGCCCCCGACCCCGCGGGACCCAGTACTTC. Translation gives CASSPRPRGTQYF. The chain joins TRBV11-2 to TRBJ2-5; D is undetermined. This CDR3 is built from 13 residues. CDR1 SGHAT and CDR2 FQNNGV come from the germline V gene. Trimming left V 5 bases short and J 7 bases short, with 14 bases between.

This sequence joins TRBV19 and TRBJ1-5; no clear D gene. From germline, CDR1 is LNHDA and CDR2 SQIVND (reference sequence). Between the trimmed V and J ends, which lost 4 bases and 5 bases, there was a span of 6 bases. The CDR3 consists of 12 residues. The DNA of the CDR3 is TGTGCCAGTAGTACCATTTATCAGCCCCAGCATTTT. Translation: CASSTIYQPQHF.

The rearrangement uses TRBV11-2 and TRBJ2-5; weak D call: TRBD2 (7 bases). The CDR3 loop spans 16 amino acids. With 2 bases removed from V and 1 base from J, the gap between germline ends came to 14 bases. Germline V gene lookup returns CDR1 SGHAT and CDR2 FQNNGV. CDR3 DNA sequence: TGTGCCAGCAGCTTACGGCGGGGGCCTACCCAAGAGACCCAGTACTTC. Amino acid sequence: CASSLRRGPTQETQYF.

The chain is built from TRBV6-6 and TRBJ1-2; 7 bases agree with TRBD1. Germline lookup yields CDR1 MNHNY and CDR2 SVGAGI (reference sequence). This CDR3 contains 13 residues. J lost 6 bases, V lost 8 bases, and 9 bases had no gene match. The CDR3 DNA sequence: TGTGCCAGCCGCACGGGACAGCCGGATGGCTACACCTTC. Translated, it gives CASRTGQPDGYTF.

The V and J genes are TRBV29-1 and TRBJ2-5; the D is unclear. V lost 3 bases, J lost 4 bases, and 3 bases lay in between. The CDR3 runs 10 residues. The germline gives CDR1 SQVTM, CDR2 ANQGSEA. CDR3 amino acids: CSVDIETQYF. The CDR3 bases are TGCAGCGTTGATATAGAGACCCAGTACTTC.